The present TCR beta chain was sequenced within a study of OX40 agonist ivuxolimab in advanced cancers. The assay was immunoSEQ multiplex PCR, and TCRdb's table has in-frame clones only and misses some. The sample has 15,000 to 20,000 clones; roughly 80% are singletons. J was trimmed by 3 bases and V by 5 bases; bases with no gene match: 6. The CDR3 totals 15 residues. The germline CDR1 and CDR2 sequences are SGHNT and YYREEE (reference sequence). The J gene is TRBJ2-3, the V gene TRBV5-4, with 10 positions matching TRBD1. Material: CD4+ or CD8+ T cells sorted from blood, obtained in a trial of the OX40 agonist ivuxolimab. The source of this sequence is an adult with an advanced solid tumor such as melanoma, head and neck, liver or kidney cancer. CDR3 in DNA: TGTGCCAGCAGTCGGACAGGGGGAGGGACAGATACGCAGTATTTT. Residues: CASSRTGGGTDTQYF.